The source of this T cell receptor (beta chain) is a study of cytomegalovirus exposure and HLA in healthy donors. Study conclusions and caveats: Most TCR sequences proved rare, with some public TCRs found in many donors.

About this clone: Its matching antigen is unknown.

CDR1 is MNHEY, CDR2 SMNVEV, per germline (reference sequence). J lost 5 bases, V lost 6 bases, and 10 bases had no gene match. CDR3 length equals 15 residues. This table comes from immunoSEQ multiplex PCR, and its TCRdb copy is limited to in-frame clones, with some not included. Of over 110,000 clones listed, around 87% are singletons. The chain is built from TRBV27 and TRBJ2-1; 7 bases agree with TRBD1. The clonotype was recovered from a man in his late teens or twenties in good health and CMV-seropositive. The sample was PBMCs. The CDR3 nucleotides read TGTGCCAGCAGGCGACAGGGATTCAACAACAATGAGCAGTTCTTC. Encoded protein: CASRRQGFNNNEQFF.